This T cell receptor beta chain is from a study of blood T cell repertoires in acute mononucleosis (dated by TCRdb to the early 2020s). Regarding the study in general: Acute-phase samples were taken within 2 weeks of symptom onset, representing the primary response. In acute infection, YVL-BR-specific cells made up a mean of around 2.1% of blood CD8 T cells and GLC-BM-specific cells made up a mean of around 1%. A mean blood EBV load of approximately 4 log10 genome copies per million B cells was observed during acute infection, and a mean blood EBV load of 2.6 was observed at convalescence.

What the authors observed across the whole study: The cohort comprised only three donors, so group averages rested on very few individuals. Persistence into convalescence was observed for only roughly 8.3% of unique acute clonotypes, yet most of the response was made up by these persisting clonotypes, and the remaining acute clonotypes were seemingly replaced by new diverse de novo clonotypes. In TCR repertoire selection for BRLF1 (YVL-BR), TCRalpha CDR3 motifs took on a dominant role, whereas TCRbeta played only a minimal one. Because only a fraction of each donor's blood was analyzed, sampling error might partly explain the low overlap between acute and convalescent clonotypes.

In the paper's terms, the time point label means: acute infectious mononucleosis, at clinical presentation within 2 weeks of symptom onset (visit 1). Over the course of primary infection, this study followed CD8 T cell responses against two immunodominant EBV epitopes, BRLF1 109 (YVL-BR) and BMLF1 280 (GLC-BM). Primary EBV infection was taken to be indicated by a positive serum heterophile antibody test and EBV viral capsid antigen-specific IgM. Magnetic positive selection (MACS) was first used to enrich total CD8 T cells from PBMCs. A FACSAria III was used to sort live CD3+ CD8+ tetramer+ cells to a purity above 85%. Cells were sorted with a PE-conjugated tetramer loaded with the BRLF1 109-117 peptide. TCR repertoires of EBV epitope-specific CD8 T cells were deep-sequenced directly ex vivo after tetramer sorting, at acute infection and at convalescence. The donors were a few individuals between about 18 and 30 years old who had clinical acute infectious mononucleosis and laboratory evidence of primary EBV infection. Heparinized peripheral blood was collected when donors presented clinically with mononucleosis symptoms and again about 6 months afterward. PBMCs were isolated by Ficoll-Paque density gradient centrifugation.

For TCR profiling, total RNA from at least 10,000 sorted tetramer+ CD8 T cells was reverse transcribed into cDNA. CDR3 regions were amplified by PCR with primers annealing to V and J regions, adding unique molecular identifiers to track templates. The immunoSEQ platform, including its sequencing and error-correction standards, was used to profile TCRalpha and TCRbeta chains. The original methods were these. Clonal copy numbers were corrected for sequencing and PCR errors, and CDR3s were defined according to IMGT conventions. Analysis was restricted to productive rearrangements and performed with immunoSEQ Analyzer versions 2.0 and 3.0, while gene-pairing frequencies underwent further processing in Microsoft Excel. Circos plots were used to display V-J pairings, and MEME together with a custom motifSearch program was used to find CDR3 motifs. The OLGA algorithm was used to calculate the probability of generation of TCR sequences. Clonotypes seen at both visits were designated persistent, clonotypes seen only acutely were designated nonpersistent, and clonotypes seen only at convalescence were designated de novo. A public TCR was defined as an amino acid clonotype used by more than one donor. TCRdb re-hosts the immuneACCESS table, in-frame sequences only. Its copies lack some clones; in the studies checked, an unresolved V gene accounts for under half of them, and the cause for the rest is not known. Clone size and the V and J calls come from that table; the DNA yielded D and trimming. A total of 6,500 to 7,500 clones appear in this sample, 25% to 30% of them only once. More than 25% of the sample belongs to the ten largest clones.

This clone has a count of ten or more. Base qualities are not provided; no much larger clone lies one nucleotide away. The germline V gene encodes CDR1 PRHDT and CDR2 FYEKMQ (reference sequence). The CDR3 goes from the cysteine to the phenylalanine over 15 residues. Left in the record is the CDR3 DNA by itself, 45 bases read in frame from the first base. The V end gives up 6 bases and the J end 6 bases, leaving 11 bases in the junction not matched to a gene. The clonotype originates from a woman aged 18 to 35 with infectious mononucleosis caused by EBV. This receptor chain uses TRBV13 and TRBJ2-1; 7 bases in between match TRBD2. This specimen consisted of EBV YVL epitope tetramer+ CD8+ T cells sorted from PBMCs, obtained during acute infectious mononucleosis. Sample cell subset or site, as interpreted from the label and publication: CD8 T cells binding a tetramer with EBV BRLF1 109-117 peptide (YVL-BR). DNA sequence: TGTGCCAGCAGTGCAACTAGCGTACTCCCCAATGAGCAGTTCTTC. Its protein reads: CASSATSVLPNEQFF.